The following is a T cell receptor beta chain sequence with its context. Antigen: not known. The sample is drawn from a study of post-analysis software for immune sequencing data. Unique molecular identifiers were carried by the TCR beta cDNA libraries. When about 1 to 11 million T cells were used, they gave approximately 530,000 cDNA molecules. TCRdb independently ran MiXCR on the PCR reads; one entry per CDR3 protein. The sample has about 260,000 distinct CDR3 sequences, less than 40% seen once; the top ten hold roughly 4.8%. Looked up from germline, CDR1 is MGHRA and CDR2 is YSYEKL. The V end lost 5 bases, the J end lost 10 bases, and 33 bases lay between the germline ends. This CDR3 is built from 18 residues. Broader study findings: Patients used about 5 TRBV segments, including TRBV5-6, TRBV5-1 and TRBV20-1, more often than controls. Samples prepared in the same batch strongly co-clustered by F measure. In multiple sclerosis, normalized Chao1 diversity was significantly below that of controls.

The chain is built from TRBV4-1 and TRBJ2-7; the D gene is possibly TRBD2 (6 bases). The sequence was obtained from a girl aged 5-17 years with multiple sclerosis. Sequenced input: blood. The CDR3: CASSDSGLVTPGAETQYF. CDR3 DNA sequence: TGCGCCAGCAGCGATAGTGGTCTTGTGACCCCGGGAGCAGAAACCCAGTACTTC.